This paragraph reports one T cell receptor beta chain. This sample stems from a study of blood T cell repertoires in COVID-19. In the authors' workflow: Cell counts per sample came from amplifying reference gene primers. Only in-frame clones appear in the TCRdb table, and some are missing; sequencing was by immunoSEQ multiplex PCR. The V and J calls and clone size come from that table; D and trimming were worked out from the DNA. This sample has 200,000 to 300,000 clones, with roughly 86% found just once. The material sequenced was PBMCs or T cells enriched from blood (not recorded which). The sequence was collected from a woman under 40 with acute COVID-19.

For the CDR3, the DNA is TGTGCCAGTGGGACAGGTTATGGCTACACCTTC. Translation: CASGTGYGYTF. The chain carries TRBV12-3 or TRBV12-4 and TRBJ1-2; 8 nucleotides align to TRBD1. The V segment lost 9 bases and the J segment 5 bases; nucleotides outside the gene matches: 2. This CDR3 is built from 11 residues.